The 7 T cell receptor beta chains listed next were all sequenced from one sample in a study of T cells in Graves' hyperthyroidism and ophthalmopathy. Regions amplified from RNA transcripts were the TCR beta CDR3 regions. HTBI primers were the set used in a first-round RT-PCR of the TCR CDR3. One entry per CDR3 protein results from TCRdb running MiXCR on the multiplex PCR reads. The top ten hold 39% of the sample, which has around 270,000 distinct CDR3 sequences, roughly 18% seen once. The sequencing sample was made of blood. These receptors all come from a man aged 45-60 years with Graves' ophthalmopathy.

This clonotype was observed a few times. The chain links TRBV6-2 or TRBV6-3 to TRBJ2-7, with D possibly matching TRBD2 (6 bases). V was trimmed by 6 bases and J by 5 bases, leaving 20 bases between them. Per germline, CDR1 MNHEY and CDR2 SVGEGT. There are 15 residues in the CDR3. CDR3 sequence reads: CASRTWAGGTHEQYF. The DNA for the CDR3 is TGTGCCAGCAGGACGTGGGCCGGCGGGACCCACGAGCAGTACTTC.

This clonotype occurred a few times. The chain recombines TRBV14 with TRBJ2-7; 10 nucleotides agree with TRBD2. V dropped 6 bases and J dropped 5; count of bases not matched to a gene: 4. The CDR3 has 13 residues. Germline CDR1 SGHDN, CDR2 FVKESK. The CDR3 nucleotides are TGTGCCAGCAGGAGCGGGAGGGGACACGAGCAGTACTTC. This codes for CASRSGRGHEQYF.

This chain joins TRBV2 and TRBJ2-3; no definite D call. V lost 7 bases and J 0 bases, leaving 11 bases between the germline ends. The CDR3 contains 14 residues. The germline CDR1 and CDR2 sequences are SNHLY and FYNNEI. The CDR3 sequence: CASTRAWSTDTQYF. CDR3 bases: TGTGCCAGCACCCGGGCCTGGAGCACAGATACGCAGTATTTT.

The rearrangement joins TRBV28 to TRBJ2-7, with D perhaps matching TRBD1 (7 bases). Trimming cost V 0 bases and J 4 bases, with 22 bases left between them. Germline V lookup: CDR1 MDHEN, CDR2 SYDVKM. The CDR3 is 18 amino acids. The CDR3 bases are TGTGCCAGCAGTTTATGGGGGCGTGTAGGAGGGGGCAAGTACGAGCAGTACTTC. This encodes CASSLWGRVGGGKYEQYF.

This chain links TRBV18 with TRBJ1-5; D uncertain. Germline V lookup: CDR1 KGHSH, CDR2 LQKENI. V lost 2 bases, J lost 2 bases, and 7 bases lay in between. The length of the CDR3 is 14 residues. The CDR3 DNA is TGTGCCAGCTCACCAGGGAATGGCAATCAGCCCCAGCATTTT. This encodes CASSPGNGNQPQHF.

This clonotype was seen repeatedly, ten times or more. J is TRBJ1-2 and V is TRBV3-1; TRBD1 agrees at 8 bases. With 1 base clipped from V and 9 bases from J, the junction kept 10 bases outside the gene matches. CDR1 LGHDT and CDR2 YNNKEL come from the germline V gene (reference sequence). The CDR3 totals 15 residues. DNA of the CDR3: TGTGCCAGCAGCCAAGCGGGACAGGTGGTCTTGAGCTACACCTTC. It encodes CASSQAGQVVLSYTF.

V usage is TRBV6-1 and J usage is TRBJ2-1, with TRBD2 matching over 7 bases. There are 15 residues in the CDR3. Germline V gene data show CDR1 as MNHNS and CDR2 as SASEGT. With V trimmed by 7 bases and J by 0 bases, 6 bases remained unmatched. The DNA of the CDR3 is TGTGCCAGCAATACAACTAGCGTCTCCTACAATGAGCAGTTCTTC. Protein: CASNTTSVSYNEQFF.